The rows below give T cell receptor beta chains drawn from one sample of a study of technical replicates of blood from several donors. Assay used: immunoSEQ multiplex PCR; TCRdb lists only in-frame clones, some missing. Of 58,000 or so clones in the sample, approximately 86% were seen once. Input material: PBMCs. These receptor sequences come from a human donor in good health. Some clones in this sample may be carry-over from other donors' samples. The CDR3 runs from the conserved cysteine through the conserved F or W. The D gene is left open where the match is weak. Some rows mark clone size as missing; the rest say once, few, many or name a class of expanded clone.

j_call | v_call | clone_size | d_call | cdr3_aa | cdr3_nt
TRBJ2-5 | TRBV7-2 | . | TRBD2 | CASSNRRGGGGFQETQYF | TGTGCCAGCAGCAACCGGCGGGGGGGCGGGGGCTTCCAAGAGACCCAGTACTTC
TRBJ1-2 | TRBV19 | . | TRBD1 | CASSIPRQGYGYTF | TGTGCCAGTAGTATCCCCCGACAGGGGTATGGCTACACCTTC
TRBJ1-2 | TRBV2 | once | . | CASSRDNSDNYGYTF | TGTGCCAGCAGTAGAGACAATTCAGATAACTATGGCTACACCTTC
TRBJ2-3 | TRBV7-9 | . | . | CASSLRAGVGTDTQYF | TGTGCCAGCAGCTTAAGAGCGGGTGTGGGCACAGATACGCAGTATTTT
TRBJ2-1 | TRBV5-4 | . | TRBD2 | CASSLGTSGRGEQFF | TGTGCCAGCAGCTTGGGGACTAGCGGGAGAGGTGAGCAGTTCTTC
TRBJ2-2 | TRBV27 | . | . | CASSTYSGELFF | TGTGCCAGCAGCACCTACTCCGGGGAGCTGTTTTTT
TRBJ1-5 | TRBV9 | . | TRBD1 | CASSTGQGFGQPQHF | TGTGCCAGCAGCACCGGACAGGGGTTTGGGCAGCCCCAGCATTTT
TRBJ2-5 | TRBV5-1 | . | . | CASSLGVGGAGLQETQYF | TGCGCCAGCAGCTTGGGAGTTGGGGGGGCCGGTCTTCAAGAGACCCAGTACTTC
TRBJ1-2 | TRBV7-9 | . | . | CASSPGVLTNYGYTF | TGTGCCAGCAGCCCCGGGGTCCTTACTAACTATGGCTACACCTTC
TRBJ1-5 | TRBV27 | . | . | CASSLYRVGQPQHF | TGTGCCAGCAGTTTATACAGAGTCGGCCAGCCCCAGCATTTT
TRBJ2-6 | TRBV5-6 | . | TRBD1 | CASSLAGQVFSGANVLTF | TGTGCCAGCAGCTTGGCGGGACAGGTTTTCTCTGGGGCCAACGTCCTGACTTTC
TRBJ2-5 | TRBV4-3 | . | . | CASSQEGVRTQYF | TGCGCCAGCAGCCAAGAGGGAGTAAGGACCCAGTACTTC
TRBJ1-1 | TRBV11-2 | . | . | CASSLDLQINAEAFF | TGTGCCAGCAGCTTAGATTTACAGATTAACGCTGAAGCTTTCTTT
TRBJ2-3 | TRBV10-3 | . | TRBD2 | CAISESRSGGPTDTQYF | TGTGCCATCAGTGAGTCGAGAAGCGGGGGGCCCACAGATACGCAGTATTTT
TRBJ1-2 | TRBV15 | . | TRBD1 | CATSRDLVLTGNYGYTF | TGTGCCACCAGCAGAGATCTAGTTCTGACAGGGAACTATGGCTACACCTTC
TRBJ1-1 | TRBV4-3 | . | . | CASSQDRSPPSEEAFF | TGCGCCAGCAGCCAAGATCGTTCACCCCCGAGCGAAGAAGCTTTCTTT
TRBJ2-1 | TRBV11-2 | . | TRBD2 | CASSRLGAGGYNEQFF | TGTGCCAGCAGCCGCCTGGGGGCGGGAGGGTACAATGAGCAGTTCTTC
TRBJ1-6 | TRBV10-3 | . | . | CAISDQGGSYNSPLHF | TGTGCCATCAGTGATCAGGGTGGGTCATATAATTCACCCCTCCACTTT
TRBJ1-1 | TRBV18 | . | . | CASSPKETNTEAFF | TGTGCCAGCTCACCAAAGGAGACGAACACTGAAGCTTTCTTT
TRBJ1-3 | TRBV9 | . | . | CASSAPRLGPGSGNTIYF | TGTGCCAGCAGCGCCCCTCGGTTGGGGCCCGGCTCTGGAAACACCATATATTTT
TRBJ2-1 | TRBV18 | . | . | CASSPPNTGDEQFF | TGTGCCAGCTCACCACCGAACACCGGAGATGAGCAGTTCTTC
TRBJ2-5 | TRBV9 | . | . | CASSPTTGTVETQYF | TGTGCCAGCAGCCCCACTACAGGGACCGTAGAGACCCAGTACTTC
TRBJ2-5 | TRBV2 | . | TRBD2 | CASGGPRSSGVKTQYF | TGTGCCAGCGGGGGACCCCGGTCTAGCGGGGTCAAGACCCAGTACTTC
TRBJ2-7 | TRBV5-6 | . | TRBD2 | CASSWPGGNEQYF | TGTGCCAGCAGCTGGCCGGGAGGAAACGAGCAGTACTTC
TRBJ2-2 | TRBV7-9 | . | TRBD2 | CASSFASGDTGELFF | TGTGCCAGCAGCTTTGCTAGCGGAGACACCGGGGAGCTGTTTTTT
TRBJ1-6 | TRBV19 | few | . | CASMAGNLYNSPLHF | TGTGCCAGTATGGCGGGGAACCTCTATAATTCACCCCTCCACTTT
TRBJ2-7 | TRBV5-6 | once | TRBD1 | CASTQTGGIIVYEQYF | TGTGCCAGCACTCAGACAGGGGGTATTATTGTCTACGAGCAGTACTTC
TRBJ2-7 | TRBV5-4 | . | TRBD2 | CASSRTGTSGNEQYF | TGTGCCAGCAGCAGGACCGGGACTAGCGGGAACGAGCAGTACTTC
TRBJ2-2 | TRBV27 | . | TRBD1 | CASNRDSLPQNTGELFF | TGTGCCAGCAACCGGGACAGCCTCCCTCAAAACACCGGGGAGCTGTTTTTT
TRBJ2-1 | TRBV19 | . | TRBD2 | CASRDGGKDNEQFF | TGTGCCAGTAGGGACGGGGGGAAAGACAATGAGCAGTTCTTC
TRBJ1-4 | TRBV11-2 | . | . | CASSSSREKLFF | TGTGCCAGCAGCTCCTCGAGGGAAAAACTGTTTTTT
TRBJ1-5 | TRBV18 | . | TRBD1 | CASSTGSSQPQHF | TGTGCCAGCTCGACAGGGAGTAGTCAGCCCCAGCATTTT